The 25 T cell receptor beta chains reported below all come from one sample, sequenced in a study of neurological immune-mediated disorders. TCRdb itself ran the 5' RACE reads through MiXCR, one entry per CDR3 protein. The sample has 40,000 or so distinct CDR3 sequences; under 7.5% are singletons. Sequences were obtained from PBMCs. These TCRs come from a middle-aged woman in good health.

This clonotype was counted at least ten times. The genes are TRBV5-6 and TRBJ2-3; 9 bases map to TRBD2. CDR1 and CDR2 from the germline V gene are SGHDT and YYEEEE. This CDR3 is 15 amino acids long. With V trimmed by 4 bases and J by 0 bases, 3 bases remained unmatched. CDR3 region: CASSLAGTSTDTQYF. CDR3 in DNA: TGTGCCAGCAGCCTAGCGGGAACTAGCACAGATACGCAGTATTTT. The full variable domain, its missing parts supplied by reference TRBV5-6 and TRBJ2-3, is DAGVTQSPTHLIKTRGQQVTLRCSPKSGHDTVSWYQQALGQGPQFIFQYYEEEERQRGNFPDRFSGHQFPNYSSELNVNALLLGDSALYLCASSLAGTSTDTQYFGPGTRLTVL.

This clonotype was counted at least ten times. The chain uses TRBV5-1 and TRBJ2-1, with a possible D match to TRBD2 (6 bases). Trimming removed 0 bases from V and 4 bases from J, with 11 bases in between. Germline assignment: CDR1 SGHRS and CDR2 YFSETQ. The length of the CDR3 is 15 residues. The CDR3 sequence: CASSLGPSEYNEQFF. In nucleotides, the CDR3 is TGCGCCAGCAGCTTGGGCCCTAGCGAGTACAATGAGCAGTTCTTC.

This clonotype showed up many times. V and J are TRBV18 and TRBJ1-5; D call uncertain. The CDR3 spans 14 residues. From germline, CDR1 is KGHSH and CDR2 LQKENI. Trimming left V 3 bases short and J 5 bases short, with 11 bases between. The CDR3 sequence: CASSPGGSYQPQHF. The CDR3 bases are TGTGCCAGCTCACCCGGCGGGTCCTATCAGCCCCAGCATTTT. Filled out from reference TRBV18 and TRBJ1-5, the complete variable domain reads NAGVMQNPRHLVRRRGQEARLRCSPMKGHSHVYWYRQLPEEGLKFMVYLQKENIIDESGMPKERFSAEFPKEGPSILRIQQVVRGDSAAYFCASSPGGSYQPQHFGDGTRLSIL.

This clonotype was detected ten times or more. The chain recombines TRBV27 with TRBJ1-2; D unresolved. Germline CDR1 reads MNHEY; CDR2 reads SMNVEV (reference sequence). The CDR3 sequence is 15 residues long. Trimming removed 3 bases at V and 2 bases at J, with 13 bases between. CDR3 bases: TGTGCCAGCAGTTTTGGTTACGGAGTAAACTATGGCTACACCTTC. Its translation is CASSFGYGVNYGYTF.

This clonotype was found many times. The chain has TRBV20-1 and TRBJ1-5; D unresolved. Trimming cost V 1 base and J 0 bases, with 7 bases left between them. Germline CDR1 DFQATT, CDR2 SNEGSKA (reference sequence). CDR3 length: 14 residues. This CDR3 is CSARVGYSNQPQHF. The CDR3 coding sequence is TGCAGTGCTAGAGTAGGTTATAGCAATCAGCCCCAGCATTTT.

Ten or more counts support this clonotype. This rearrangement joins TRBV7-8 to TRBJ2-2; 9 bases fit TRBD1. V dropped 2 bases and J dropped 4; count of bases not matched to a gene: 8. Germline CDR1 is SGHVS and CDR2 is FQNEAQ. The CDR3 sequence is 17 residues long. CDR3 in DNA: TGTGCCAGCAGCTTATTAGGGGACAGGGAGACCACCGGGGAGCTGTTTTTT. This gives the protein CASSLLGDRETTGELFF. The full variable domain, completed using reference TRBV7-8 and TRBJ2-2, is GAGVSQSPRYKVAKRGQDVALRCDPISGHVSLFWYQQALGQGPEFLTYFQNEAQLDKSGLPSDRFFAERPEGSVSTLKIQRTQQEDSAVYLCASSLLGDRETTGELFFGEGSRLTVL.

To note about this clonotype: A single base separates this from a much larger clone, so it may be a read error. CDR3 sequence: CASTHEGYYNEQLF. The CDR3 coding sequence is TGTGCCAGCACCCACGAAGGGTACTACAATGAGCAGCTCTTC. V usage is TRBV7-9 and J usage is TRBJ2-1; D is ambiguous. The CDR3 has 14 residues. Germline V gives CDR1 SEHNR, CDR2 FQNEAQ (reference sequence).

This clonotype was seen repeatedly, ten times or more. J is TRBJ1-1 and V is TRBV5-1; the D gene is possibly TRBD1 (5 bases). This CDR3 is 15 amino acids long. The V and J ends lost 6 bases and 4 bases respectively, with 19 bases between them. Germline loops: CDR1 SGHRS, CDR2 YFSETQ. The CDR3 DNA is TGCGCCAGCAACCTCCCGGGGGGGGGGATCACTGAAGCTTTCTTT. It encodes CASNLPGGGITEAFF.

This clonotype came up many times. V gene TRBV7-8 combines with J gene TRBJ2-5, with D perhaps matching TRBD1 or TRBD2 (5 bases each). The CDR3 is made up of 17 amino acids. Per germline, CDR1 SGHVS and CDR2 FQNEAQ. V was clipped by 2 bases and J by 1 base, with 17 bases between them. This CDR3 reads CASSLIGRLGVQETQYF. In DNA, the CDR3 is TGTGCCAGCAGCTTAATAGGCCGGTTGGGGGTCCAAGAGACCCAGTACTTC.

This clonotype was observed many times. The chain recombines TRBV6-6 with TRBJ2-2; no definite D call. The CDR3 extends over 12 amino acids. With 4 bases removed from V and 7 bases from J, the gap between germline ends came to 7 bases. Looked up from germline, CDR1 is MNHNY and CDR2 is SVGAGI (reference sequence). In DNA, the CDR3 is TGTGCCAGCAGTTCAAAAGTCGGGGAGCTGTTTTTT. It codes for CASSSKVGELFF.

This clonotype was counted at least ten times. This rearrangement joins TRBV20-1 to TRBJ2-2; 7 bases are shared with TRBD2. Germline assignment: CDR1 DFQATT and CDR2 SNEGSKA (reference sequence). The ends lost 6 bases at V and 3 bases at J; junction bases unmatched: 25. CDR3 length: 20 residues. The CDR3 region is CSAKRDSRILAERHTGELFF. The CDR3 coding sequence is TGCAGTGCAAAACGGGACTCAAGAATCCTAGCGGAGAGGCACACCGGGGAGCTGTTTTTT.

Many counts were recorded for this clonotype. The CDR3 coding sequence is TGTGCCAGCAGTATCAGAAACACTGAAGCTTTCTTT. Translated, it gives CASSIRNTEAFF. The genes are TRBV12-3 or TRBV12-4 and TRBJ1-1, with unresolved D. This CDR3 has 12 amino acids. V lost 5 bases to trimming and J lost 2 bases, with 6 bases between them.

In its sample, this clonotype was seen many times. This chain uses TRBV5-1 with TRBJ1-2; D is undetermined. The CDR3 covers 11 residues. V lost 3 bases and J lost 5, with 5 bases in between. Germline lookup yields CDR1 SGHRS and CDR2 YFSETQ. The CDR3 DNA reads TGCGCCAGCAGCTCCGAGTATGGCTACACCTTC. Translation: CASSSEYGYTF.

This clonotype was picked up many times. The CDR3 coding sequence is TGTGCCAGCAGTTTCCTCCTAACTAGCAGGAATGAGCAGTTCTTC. It is translated as CASSFLLTSRNEQFF. This chain uses TRBV27 with TRBJ2-1; possibly TRBD2 for D (6 bases). Germline-derived CDR1 and CDR2 are MNHEY and SMNVEV (reference sequence). Trimming took 3 bases from V and 7 from J, leaving 16 bases between them. The CDR3 is 15 amino acids.

Ten or more counts support this clonotype. V is TRBV5-1 and J is TRBJ2-1; D is unresolved. The CDR3 has 14 amino acids. V lost 0 bases and J 5 bases, leaving 9 bases between the germline ends. The germline V gene encodes CDR1 SGHRS and CDR2 YFSETQ. The CDR3 region has the DNA TGCGCCAGCAGCTTGGTGGCTATCAACAATGAGCAGTTCTTC. Amino acids: CASSLVAINNEQFF.

This clonotype was observed at least ten times. The CDR3 DNA follows: TGTGCCAGCAGCCAAACAGGGGGAAGGGGTAATTCCGGGGAGCTGTTTTTT. It is translated as CASSQTGGRGNSGELFF. This sequence joins TRBV3-1 and TRBJ2-2, with 8 bases identical to TRBD1. The CDR3 contains 17 residues. Germline V gives CDR1 LGHDT, CDR2 YNNKEL (reference sequence). The junction had 11 bases not matched to a gene; V was cut back by 2 bases and J by 6 bases. The variable domain in full, completed from reference TRBV3-1 and TRBJ2-2, reads DTAVSQTPKYLVTQMGNDKSIKCEQNLGHDTMYWYKQDSKKFLKIMFSYNNKELIINETVPNRFSPKSPDKAHLNLHINSLELGDSAVYFCASSQTGGRGNSGELFFGEGSRLTVL.

This clonotype was recorded many times. CDR3: CASSPVPGNTGELFF. CDR3 in DNA: TGTGCCAGCAGCCCCGTTCCAGGCAACACCGGGGAGCTGTTTTTT. The chain recombines TRBV9 with TRBJ2-2; the D is unclear. CDR3 size: 15 residues. The germline V and J ends were trimmed by 4 bases and 2 bases, with 12 bases remaining between them. Germline V lookup: CDR1 SGDLS, CDR2 YYNGEE. The complete variable domain, with remaining parts taken from reference TRBV9 and TRBJ2-2, reads DSGVTQTPKHLITATGQRVTLRCSPRSGDLSVYWYQQSLDQGLQFLIQYYNGEERAKGNILERFSAQQFPDLHSELNLSSLELGDSALYFCASSPVPGNTGELFFGEGSRLTVL.

This clonotype was picked up many times. V is TRBV28 and J is TRBJ2-5; 8 bases fit TRBD1. Germline V lookup: CDR1 MDHEN, CDR2 SYDVKM. V lost 7 bases and J lost 3; bases outside the gene matches: 19. CDR3 length equals 18 residues. CDR3 in DNA: TGTGCCAGCACCAACCCTCGGACAGGGACGAGGGATAAAGAGACCCAGTACTTC. This encodes CASTNPRTGTRDKETQYF.

This clonotype was found many times. The CDR3 DNA is TGTGCCAGCAGTGCTGGATTGGCAGGCAGATATGGCTACACCTTC. This gives the protein CASSAGLAGRYGYTF. The chain couples TRBV27 to TRBJ1-2; D remains ambiguous. This CDR3 is built from 15 residues. Germline loops: CDR1 MNHEY, CDR2 SMNVEV (reference sequence). The V and J ends lost 5 bases and 5 bases respectively, with 18 bases between them.

This clonotype was seen repeatedly, ten times or more. The chain carries TRBV12-3 or TRBV12-4 and TRBJ2-7; 10 bases align to TRBD2. Trimming cost V 6 bases and J 0 bases; bases outside gene matches: 5. The CDR3 consists of 15 residues. The CDR3 protein is CASSPLAGSSYEQYF. The CDR3 nucleotides are TGTGCCAGCAGCCCACTAGCGGGAAGCTCCTACGAGCAGTACTTC.

This clonotype was seen repeatedly, ten times or more. The genes are TRBV15 and TRBJ1-1, with 7 bases matching TRBD1. Trimming took 2 bases from V and 1 from J; bases not matched to a gene: 7. In germline, CDR1 is LNHNV, CDR2 YYDKDF (reference sequence). This CDR3 comprises 16 residues. CDR3 residues: CATSRPTGQENTEAFF. CDR3 sequence (DNA): TGTGCCACCAGCAGACCAACCGGACAGGAGAACACTGAAGCTTTCTTT.

This clonotype was counted ten times or more. The J gene is TRBJ2-7, the V gene TRBV2; D is perhaps TRBD1 (5 bases). Germline V gives CDR1 SNHLY, CDR2 FYNNEI. The CDR3 length is 18 residues. Trimming pared 4 bases from V and 7 bases from J, leaving 29 bases between. CDR3 bases: TGTGCCAGCAGTGTAGACAGCCACTATTTACTTCCTACGGAGGAGCAGTACTTC. Protein product: CASSVDSHYLLPTEEQYF.

This clonotype was recorded many times. This chain uses TRBV5-1 with TRBJ1-5, with D unclear. In germline, CDR1 is SGHRS, CDR2 YFSETQ. V lost 6 bases, J lost 6 bases, and 19 bases lay in between. This CDR3 is built from 15 residues. CDR3 DNA: TGCGCCAGCATCATAGGCACCCCATCTCTTCAGCCCCAGCATTTT. The encoded protein is CASIIGTPSLQPQHF.

This clonotype is medium-sized by share. The chain employs TRBV5-1 and TRBJ2-3; D possibly matches TRBD1 or TRBD2 (5 bases each). The CDR3 totals 14 residues. Germline V lookup: CDR1 SGHRS, CDR2 YFSETQ. The V end was cut by 4 bases, the J end by 6 bases, with 15 bases between. Written as DNA, the CDR3 is TGCGCCAGCAGCCCTTCAGTAGGGACCGATACGCAGTATTTT. Its translation is CASSPSVGTDTQYF.

This clonotype was seen ten or more times. The chain couples TRBV12-3 or TRBV12-4 to TRBJ1-1, with TRBD1 as a possible D gene (5 bases). Trimming stripped 4 bases from V and 4 bases from J, with 22 bases between. CDR3 size: 17 residues. CDR3 sequence: CASSWGEARDGGTEAFF. The CDR3 bases are TGTGCCAGCAGTTGGGGGGAGGCCAGGGACGGTGGCACTGAAGCTTTCTTT.